This T cell receptor beta chain was profiled in a study of response to subunit inactivated influenza vaccine. This clonotype was recorded at least ten times. CDR3 length: 14 amino acids. Germline trimming cut 7 bases from V and 11 bases from J; bases unmatched to any gene: 14. The germline V gene encodes CDR1 LNHDA and CDR2 SQIVND (reference sequence). Via MiXCR, TCRdb re-called the RT-PCR reads, giving one row per CDR3 protein. The table includes 650,000 to 800,000 distinct CDR3 sequences, about 14% detected once. This receptor was obtained from a man aged 50 or older who received an inactivated influenza vaccine. Here the sequenced sample was PBMCs from blood, taken less than 15 days before vaccination. This chain connects TRBV19 to TRBJ1-5; 7 positions match TRBD1. The CDR3 DNA reads TGTGCCAGTACCCGCCCAGGGACAGCTCATGCCCAGCATTTT. This gives the protein CASTRPGTAHAQHF.